The clone carrying this T cell receptor beta chain was found a few times. The length of the CDR3 is 17 residues. The germline CDR1 and CDR2 sequences are LNHDA and SQIVND (reference sequence). V lost 3 bases and J lost 0; bases outside the gene matches: 9. This sample is drawn from a study of blood T cell repertoires in COVID-19. Study-wide context: The United States, Italy and Spain provided the acute and convalescent COVID-19 samples. From T cells, B-cell-depleted T cells, or PBMCs came the material, which was cDNA or gDNA.

In the source study's methods: Reference gene primer amplification gave nucleated cell count estimates. Profiling relied on immunoSEQ multiplex PCR, and the TCRdb table lists in-frame clones only, not all of them. That table gives V, J and clone size, and the DNA gave D and trimming. The sample records 120,000 to 150,000 clones, 80% to 90% being singletons. Material: peripheral blood. This TCR was sampled from an elderly woman with acute or convalescent COVID-19. This chain joins TRBV19 and TRBJ1-1; TRBD1 matches at 8 bases. The CDR3 region has the DNA TGTGCCAGTAGTATCCCACAGGGGGGAAACTTGAACACTGAAGCTTTCTTT. It yields the protein CASSIPQGGNLNTEAFF. Combining the CDR3 with reference TRBV19 and TRBJ1-1 gives the whole variable domain DGGITQSPKYLFRKEGQNVTLSCEQNLNHDAMYWYRQDPGQGLRLIYYSQIVNDFQKGDIAEGYSVSREKKESFPLTVTSAQKNPTAFYLCASSIPQGGNLNTEAFFGQGTRLTVV.